The 16 T cell receptor beta chains given below trace back to one sample, sequenced in a study of cytomegalovirus exposure and HLA in healthy donors. It was with 60 Vbeta and 13 Jbeta primers that the PCR ran. Clones were sequenced by immunoSEQ multiplex PCR, and TCRdb holds only the in-frame ones, with some missing. The table has about 150,000 clones, 65% to 90% seen once; the top ten hold roughly 1.8%. Sequenced sample: PBMCs. The receptors derive from a young woman in good health and CMV-seronegative.

CDR3 sequence: CASTKKGGSIDEQFF. In nucleotides, the CDR3 is TGTGCCAGCACTAAAAAGGGAGGGAGTATCGATGAGCAGTTCTTC. The V gene is TRBV5-4, the J gene TRBJ2-1; TRBD2 matches 7 bases. The germline V gene encodes CDR1 SGHNT and CDR2 YYREEE (reference sequence). V was pared by 6 bases and J by 8 bases, with 14 bases of the junction left unmatched. The CDR3 loop spans 15 amino acids.

The chain links TRBV9 to TRBJ1-2; D is unresolved. V was cut by 1 base and J by 8 bases, with 24 bases left in between. The germline V gene has CDR1 SGDLS and CDR2 YYNGEE. The CDR3 sequence is 17 residues long. This CDR3 reads CASSVRGKKAGDGGYTF. The DNA for the CDR3 is TGTGCCAGCAGCGTACGGGGAAAAAAGGCCGGGGATGGAGGCTACACCTTC.

The rearrangement joins TRBV28 to TRBJ2-6; 9 nucleotides align to TRBD1. Germline V gives CDR1 MDHEN, CDR2 SYDVKM. This CDR3 has 17 amino acids. V dropped 4 bases and J dropped 5; count of bases not matched to a gene: 9. For the CDR3, the DNA is TGTGCCAGCAGTTCCGGGACAGGGCTCCACCGGGCCAACGTCCTGACTTTC. Protein: CASSSGTGLHRANVLTF.

The genes are TRBV5-1 and TRBJ2-3; tentative D call: TRBD1 (5 bases). Trimming shortened V by 4 bases and J by 0 bases, and 18 bases separated the two germline ends. CDR3 length: 17 residues. Germline V gives CDR1 SGHRS, CDR2 YFSETQ. The CDR3 DNA reads as TGCGCCAGCAGCCCGTCAGGGTCGCGAGAGAGCACAGATACGCAGTATTTT. This encodes CASSPSGSRESTDTQYF.

The chain combines TRBV6-5 with TRBJ2-6; no definite D call. CDR1 is MNHEY, CDR2 SVGAGI, per germline. Trimming took 0 bases from V and 0 from J, leaving 6 bases between them. This CDR3 has 16 amino acids. In DNA, the CDR3 is TGTGCCAGCAGTTACTCAATTCGCTCTGGGGCCAACGTCCTGACTTTC. It encodes CASSYSIRSGANVLTF.

This chain joins TRBV5-1 and TRBJ2-1; D is unresolved. CDR3 size: 15 residues. Between the trimmed V and J ends, which lost 0 bases and 2 bases, there was a span of 9 bases. Germline CDR1 reads SGHRS; CDR2 reads YFSETQ. DNA for the CDR3: TGCGCCAGCAGCTTGGTAGTAGCCCCCTACAATGAGCAGTTCTTC. Translating it yields CASSLVVAPYNEQFF.

This chain uses TRBV4-1 with TRBJ2-7; possibly TRBD1 for D (7 bases). Germline V CDR1 and CDR2: MGHRA, YSYEKL. Trimming took off 1 base at V and 3 bases at J, with 13 bases between the two ends. The CDR3 contains 15 residues. Here the CDR3 reads CASSQAGGPDYEQYF. The CDR3 DNA follows: TGCGCCAGCAGCCAAGCAGGGGGGCCCGACTACGAGCAGTACTTC.

The chain employs TRBV9 and TRBJ2-1; D may be TRBD2 (7 bases). The germline CDR1 and CDR2 sequences are SGDLS and YYNGEE. Trimming took 4 bases from V and 3 from J, leaving 14 bases between them. This CDR3 has 15 residues. CDR3 coding DNA: TGTGCCAGCAGCCCTGGACAGCGGGACTACAATGAGCAGTTCTTC. This codes for CASSPGQRDYNEQFF.

A note on this clone: Other DNA sequences of this sample code for an identical CDR3. The V and J genes are TRBV5-6 and TRBJ2-1, with TRBD2 matching over 9 bases. With 4 bases clipped from V and 4 bases from J, the junction kept 6 bases outside the gene matches. The CDR3 sequence is 15 residues long. Per germline, CDR1 SGHDT and CDR2 YYEEEE. In DNA form, the CDR3 reads TGTGCCAGCAGCCCGCGGGGGGGCGCATACAATGAGCAGTTCTTC. This gives the protein CASSPRGGAYNEQFF.

J is TRBJ1-2 and V is TRBV18, with D possibly TRBD1 on 6 matching bases. Trimming left V 3 bases short and J 4 bases short, with 12 bases between. Germline CDR1 reads KGHSH; CDR2 reads LQKENI. This CDR3 is 14 amino acids long. The CDR3 DNA follows: TGTGCCAGCTCACCTCGGACAGAGTTCTATGGCTACACCTTC. It codes for CASSPRTEFYGYTF.

The genes are TRBV7-9 and TRBJ1-1; a possible D gene is TRBD1 (6 bases). The CDR3 covers 14 residues. Trimming left V 1 base short and J 4 bases short, with 10 bases between. Germline CDR1 and CDR2: SEHNR and FQNEAQ (reference sequence). As DNA, the CDR3 is TGTGCCAGCAGCTTAGAGCAGGGGAGCACTGAAGCTTTCTTT. Its protein product is CASSLEQGSTEAFF.

This clone was recorded only once. V gene TRBV14 combines with J gene TRBJ1-2; D may be TRBD1 (6 bases). V was cut by 4 bases and J by 5 bases, with 11 bases left in between. This CDR3 comprises 13 residues. Germline CDR1 SGHDN, CDR2 FVKESK. Here the CDR3 reads CASSPGASYGYTF. For the CDR3, the DNA is TGTGCCAGCAGCCCAGGGGCGAGTTATGGCTACACCTTC.

This chain links TRBV7-2 with TRBJ2-5, with D possibly matching TRBD1 (7 bases). V was clipped by 8 bases and J by 5 bases, with 18 bases between them. Looked up from germline, CDR1 is SGHTA and CDR2 is FQGNSA. CDR3 size: 14 residues. Here the CDR3 DNA reads TGTGCCAGCCGGCCTCAGGGGGGAGTGGAGACCCAGTACTTC. Translating it yields CASRPQGGVETQYF.

On this clone: The sample has other DNA sequences that encode this CDR3 too. The genes are TRBV7-6 and TRBJ2-7, with 9 positions matching TRBD2. CDR3 length: 15 amino acids. Germline lookup yields CDR1 SGHVS and CDR2 FNYEAQ. V lost 4 bases and J lost 0; bases outside the gene matches: 4. The CDR3 reads CASSSLAGTSYEQYF. The CDR3 nucleotides are TGTGCCAGCAGCTCCCTAGCGGGAACCTCCTACGAGCAGTACTTC.

This sequence joins TRBV28 and TRBJ1-3; 8 nucleotides match TRBD1. V trimming: 5 bases; J trimming: 3 bases; junction bases outside the gene matches: 0. The CDR3 totals 13 residues. The germline V gene has CDR1 MDHEN and CDR2 SYDVKM. CDR3 region: CASSDRGGNTIYF. CDR3 nucleotides: TGTGCCAGCAGTGACAGGGGTGGAAACACCATATATTTT.

The CDR3 nucleotides are TGTGCCAGCAACGCGGGGGTCTCTGAAGCTTTCTTT. Its protein product is CASNAGVSEAFF. The gene calls are TRBV11-2 and TRBJ1-1, with a weak D call TRBD1 (5 bases). V lost 7 bases to trimming and J lost 6 bases, with 12 bases between them. CDR1 is SGHAT and CDR2 is FQNNGV in the germline V gene. The CDR3 is 12 amino acids.